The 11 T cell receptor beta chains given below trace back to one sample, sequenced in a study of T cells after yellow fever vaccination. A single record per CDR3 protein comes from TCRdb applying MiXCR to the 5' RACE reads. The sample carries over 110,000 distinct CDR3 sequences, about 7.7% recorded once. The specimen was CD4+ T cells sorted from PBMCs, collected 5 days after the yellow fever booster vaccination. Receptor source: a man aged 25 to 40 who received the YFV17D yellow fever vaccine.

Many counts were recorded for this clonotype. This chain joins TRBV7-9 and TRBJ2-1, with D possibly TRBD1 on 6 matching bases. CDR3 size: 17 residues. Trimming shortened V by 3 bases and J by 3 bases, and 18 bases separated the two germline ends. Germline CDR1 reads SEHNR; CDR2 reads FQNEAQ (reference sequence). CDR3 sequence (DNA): TGTGCCAGCAGCTTCGCCAAGGAACAGGGAGACTACAATGAGCAGTTCTTC. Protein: CASSFAKEQGDYNEQFF.

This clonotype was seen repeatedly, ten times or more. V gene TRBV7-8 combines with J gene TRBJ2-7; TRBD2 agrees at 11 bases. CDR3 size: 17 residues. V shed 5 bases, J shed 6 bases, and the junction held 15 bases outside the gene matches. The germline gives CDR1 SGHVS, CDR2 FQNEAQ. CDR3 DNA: TGTGCCAGCAGCACCTCGCTGACTAGCGGGGTAATGGCCGAGCAGTACTTC. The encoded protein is CASSTSLTSGVMAEQYF.

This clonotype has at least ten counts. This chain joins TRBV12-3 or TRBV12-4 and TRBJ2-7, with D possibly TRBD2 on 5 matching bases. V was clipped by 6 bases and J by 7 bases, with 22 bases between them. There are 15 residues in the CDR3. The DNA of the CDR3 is TGTGCCAGCAGATCTCTAAGGAACCCAACGGGGGAGCAGTACTTC. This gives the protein CASRSLRNPTGEQYF.

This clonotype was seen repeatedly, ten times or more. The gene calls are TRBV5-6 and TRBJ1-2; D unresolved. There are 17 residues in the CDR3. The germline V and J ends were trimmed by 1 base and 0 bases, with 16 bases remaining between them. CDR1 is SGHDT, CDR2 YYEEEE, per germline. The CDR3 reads CASSLRITRRPNYGYTF. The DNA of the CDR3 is TGTGCCAGCAGCTTGAGGATTACTAGGCGACCTAACTATGGCTACACCTTC.

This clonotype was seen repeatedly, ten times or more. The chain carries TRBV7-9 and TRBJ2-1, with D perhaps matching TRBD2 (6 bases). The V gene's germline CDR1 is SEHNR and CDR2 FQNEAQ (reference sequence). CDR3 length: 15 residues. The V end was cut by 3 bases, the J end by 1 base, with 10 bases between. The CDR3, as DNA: TGTGCCAGCAGCTTGCAGGCGGGATCCTACAATGAGCAGTTCTTC. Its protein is CASSLQAGSYNEQFF.

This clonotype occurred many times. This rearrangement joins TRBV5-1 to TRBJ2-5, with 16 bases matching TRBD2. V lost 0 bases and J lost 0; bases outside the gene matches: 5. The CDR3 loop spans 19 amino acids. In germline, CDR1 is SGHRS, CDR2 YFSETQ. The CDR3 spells CASSLVTGTSGRDQETQYF. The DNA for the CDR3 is TGCGCCAGCAGCTTGGTTACCGGGACTAGCGGGAGGGACCAAGAGACCCAGTACTTC.

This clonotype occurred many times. This CDR3 reads CASISPRQGLQETQYF. The CDR3 coding sequence is TGTGCCAGCATCAGTCCCAGGCAGGGACTCCAAGAGACCCAGTACTTC. The chain has TRBV11-2 and TRBJ2-5; D might be TRBD2 (6 bases). Germline CDR1 SGHAT, CDR2 FQNNGV. CDR3 size: 16 residues. Trimming took off 7 bases at V and 1 base at J, with 19 bases between the two ends.

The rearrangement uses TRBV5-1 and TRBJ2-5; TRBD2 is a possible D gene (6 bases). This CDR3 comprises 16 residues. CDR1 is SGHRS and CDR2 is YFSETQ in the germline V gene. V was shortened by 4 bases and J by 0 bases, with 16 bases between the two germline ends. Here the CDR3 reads CASSAVAEPYQETQYF. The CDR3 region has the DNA TGCGCCAGCAGCGCCGTAGCGGAACCTTACCAAGAGACCCAGTACTTC.

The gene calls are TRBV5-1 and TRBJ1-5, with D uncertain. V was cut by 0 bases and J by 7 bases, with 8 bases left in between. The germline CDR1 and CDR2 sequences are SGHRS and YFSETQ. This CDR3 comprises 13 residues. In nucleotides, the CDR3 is TGCGCCAGCAGCTTGGACCTTGGGCAGCCCCAGCATTTT. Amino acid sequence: CASSLDLGQPQHF.

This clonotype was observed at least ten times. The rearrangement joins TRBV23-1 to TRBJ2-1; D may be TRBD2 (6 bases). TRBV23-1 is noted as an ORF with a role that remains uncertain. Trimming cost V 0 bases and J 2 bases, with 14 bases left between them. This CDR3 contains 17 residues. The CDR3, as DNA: TGCGCCAGCAGTCAATCAAAAAATACGGGAGCCTACAATGAGCAGTTCTTC. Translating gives CASSQSKNTGAYNEQFF.

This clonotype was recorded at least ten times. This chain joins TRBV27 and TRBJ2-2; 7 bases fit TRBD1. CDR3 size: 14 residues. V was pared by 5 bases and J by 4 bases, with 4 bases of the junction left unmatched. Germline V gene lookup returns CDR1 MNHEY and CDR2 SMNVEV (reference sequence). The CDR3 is CASSPTGTTGELFF. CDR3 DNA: TGTGCCAGCAGTCCGACAGGGACCACCGGGGAGCTGTTTTTT.